This T cell receptor (beta chain) was captured by sequencing in a study of tumor-infiltrating lymphocytes in primary liver carcinoma. The wider study: Staged T1-T3 N0M0, the tumors had sizes that ranged from about 4 to 10 cm across. Overall study findings and caveats: The study found tumor-adjacent and tumor-blood pairs overlapped less than tumor region pairs. Tumor top-250-clone fraction significantly exceeded that of blood (p = 0.039).

TCR beta cDNA was made from 450 to 500 ng total RNA with a constant-region primer. Slightly modified ARM-PCR served as the procedure for the TCR beta libraries. These libraries came from three rounds of nested multiplex PCR. Researchers ran the first two PCR rounds for around 10 cycles each with TRBV1-TRBV30 forward primers and a C-beta reverse primer. One entry per CDR3 protein results from TCRdb running MiXCR on the multiplex PCR reads. The sample lists roughly 49,000 distinct CDR3 sequences; around 77% were seen once. Unsorted bulk tissue of roughly 17-33 mg yielded co-extracted RNA and DNA. Patients had primary liver carcinoma treated by surgical resection. CDR1 and CDR2 (germline): MDHEN, SYDVKM. This CDR3 is built from 13 residues. Turning to this clonotype: The antigen is undetermined. Compared with germline, one end of the junction differs, possibly owing to a read error.

The sequencing input was liver tumor tissue from sampling region 5. Stated subset: tumor region T5, tumor centre. The clonotype originates from a man aged 40-55 years with primary liver carcinoma and hepatitis B virus infection. The V and J genes are TRBV28 and TRBJ2-5, with D maybe TRBD1 (5 bases). The chain's CDR3 is CTSRKQDPETQYF. As DNA, the CDR3 is TGTACCAGCAGAAAACAGGATCCAGAGACCCAGTATTTC. Full variable domain (missing parts from reference TRBV28 and TRBJ2-5): DVKVTQSSRYLVKRTGEKVFLECVQDMDHENMFWYRQDPGLGLRLIYFSYDVKMKEKGDIPEGYSVSREKKERFSLILESASTNQTSMYLCTSRKQDPETQYFGPGTRLLVL.